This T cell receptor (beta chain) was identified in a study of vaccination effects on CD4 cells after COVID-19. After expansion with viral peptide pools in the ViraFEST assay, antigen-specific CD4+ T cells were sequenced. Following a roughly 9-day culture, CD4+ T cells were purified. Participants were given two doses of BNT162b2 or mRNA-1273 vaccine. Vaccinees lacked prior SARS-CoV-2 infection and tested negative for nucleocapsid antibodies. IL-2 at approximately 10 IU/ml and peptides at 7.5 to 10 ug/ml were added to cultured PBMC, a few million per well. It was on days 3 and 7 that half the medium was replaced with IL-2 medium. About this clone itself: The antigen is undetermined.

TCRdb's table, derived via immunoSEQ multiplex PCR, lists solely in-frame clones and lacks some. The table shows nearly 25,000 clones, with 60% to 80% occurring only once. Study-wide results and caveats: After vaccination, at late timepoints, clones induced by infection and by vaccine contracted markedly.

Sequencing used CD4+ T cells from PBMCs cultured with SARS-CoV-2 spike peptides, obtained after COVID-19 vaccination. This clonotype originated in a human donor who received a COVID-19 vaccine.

The CDR3 reads CASSYQTNQPQHF. The CDR3 DNA is TGTGCCAGCAGTTACCAAACCAATCAGCCCCAGCATTTT. This sequence joins TRBV11-2 and TRBJ1-5; the D is unclear. The V end lost 6 bases, the J end lost 3 bases, and 9 bases lay between the germline ends. Germline CDR1 reads SGHAT; CDR2 reads FQNNGV. The CDR3 is 13 amino acids. Based on the CDR3 plus reference TRBV11-2 and TRBJ1-5, the full variable domain is EAGVAQSPRYKIIEKRQSVAFWCNPISGHATLYWYQQILGQGPKLLIQFQNNGVVDDSQLPKDRFSAERLKGVDSTLKIQPAKLEDSAVYLCASSYQTNQPQHFGDGTRLSIL.